This T cell receptor (beta chain) was captured by sequencing in a study of blood T cell repertoires in COVID-19. Study-level background: Samples of COVID-19 (acute and convalescent) were obtained from the United States, Italy and Spain. PBMCs, B-cell-depleted T cells, or T cells provided the cDNA or gDNA that made up the material.

V lost 5 bases and J 6 bases, leaving 16 bases between the germline ends. This CDR3 has 14 residues. Germline V gene data show CDR1 as SGHTA and CDR2 as FQGNSA. How the authors handled the data: Amplification of reference gene primers was used by the study to estimate nucleated cell counts. Data came from immunoSEQ multiplex PCR; TCRdb stores just in-frame clones and leaves some out. From that table come the V and J calls and clone size; the DNA was used to work out D and trimming. Here the sample spans around 57,000 clones, almost 90% being singletons. Sequenced input: peripheral blood. The source of this sequence is a woman of 80 years or more with active COVID-19. The chain combines TRBV7-2 with TRBJ2-5, with D possibly TRBD2 on 5 matching bases. The CDR3 DNA reads TGTGCCAGCAGCGTCGAGGGTGGGTTGAAGACCCAGTACTTC. As protein: CASSVEGGLKTQYF.